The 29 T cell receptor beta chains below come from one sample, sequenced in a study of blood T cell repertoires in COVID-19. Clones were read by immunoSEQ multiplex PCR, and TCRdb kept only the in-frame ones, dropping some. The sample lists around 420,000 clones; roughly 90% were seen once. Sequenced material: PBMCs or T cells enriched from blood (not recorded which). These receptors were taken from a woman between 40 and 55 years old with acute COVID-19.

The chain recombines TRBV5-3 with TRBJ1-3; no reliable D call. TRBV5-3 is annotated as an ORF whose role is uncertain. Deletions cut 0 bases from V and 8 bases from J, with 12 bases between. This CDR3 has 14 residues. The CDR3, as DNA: TGTGCCAGAAGCTTGGAGCGGCCCGGAGACACCATATATTTT. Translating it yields CARSLERPGDTIYF.

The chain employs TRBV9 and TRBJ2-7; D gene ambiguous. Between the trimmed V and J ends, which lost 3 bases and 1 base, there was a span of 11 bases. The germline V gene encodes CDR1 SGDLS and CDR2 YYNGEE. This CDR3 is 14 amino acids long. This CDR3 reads CASSDQSESYEQYF. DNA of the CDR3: TGTGCCAGCAGCGACCAGTCGGAGTCCTACGAGCAGTACTTC.

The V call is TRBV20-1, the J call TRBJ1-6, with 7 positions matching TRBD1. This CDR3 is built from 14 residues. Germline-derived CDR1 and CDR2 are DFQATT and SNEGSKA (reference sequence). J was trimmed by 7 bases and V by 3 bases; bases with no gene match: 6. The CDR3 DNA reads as TGCAGTGCTAGTCCAGGGGGTTTGAATTCACCCCTCCACTTT. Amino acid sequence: CSASPGGLNSPLHF.

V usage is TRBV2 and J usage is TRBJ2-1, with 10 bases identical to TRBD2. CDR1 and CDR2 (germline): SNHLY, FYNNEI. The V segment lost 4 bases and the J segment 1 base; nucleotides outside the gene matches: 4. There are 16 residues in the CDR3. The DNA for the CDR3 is TGTGCCAGCAGTGGACGGGGACTAGCGTCCTACAATGAGCAGTTCTTC. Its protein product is CASSGRGLASYNEQFF.

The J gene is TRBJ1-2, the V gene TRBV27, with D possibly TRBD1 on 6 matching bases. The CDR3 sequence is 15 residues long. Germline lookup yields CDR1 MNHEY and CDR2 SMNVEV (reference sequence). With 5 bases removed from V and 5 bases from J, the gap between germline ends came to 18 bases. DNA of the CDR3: TGTGCCAGCAGTACCATGCCTGGGACAAATTATGGCTACACCTTC. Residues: CASSTMPGTNYGYTF.

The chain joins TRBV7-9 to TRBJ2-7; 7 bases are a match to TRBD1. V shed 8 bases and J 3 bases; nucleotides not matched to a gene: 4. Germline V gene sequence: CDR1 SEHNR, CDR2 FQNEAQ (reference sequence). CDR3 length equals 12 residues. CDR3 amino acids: CASEGAGYEQYF. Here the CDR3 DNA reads TGTGCCAGCGAGGGGGCGGGCTACGAGCAGTACTTC.

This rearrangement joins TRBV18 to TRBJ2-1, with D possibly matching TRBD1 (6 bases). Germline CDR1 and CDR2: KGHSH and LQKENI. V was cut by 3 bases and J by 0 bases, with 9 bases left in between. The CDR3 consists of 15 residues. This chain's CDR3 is CASSPGQSSYNEQFF. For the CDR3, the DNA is TGTGCCAGCTCACCGGGACAAAGCTCCTACAATGAGCAGTTCTTC.

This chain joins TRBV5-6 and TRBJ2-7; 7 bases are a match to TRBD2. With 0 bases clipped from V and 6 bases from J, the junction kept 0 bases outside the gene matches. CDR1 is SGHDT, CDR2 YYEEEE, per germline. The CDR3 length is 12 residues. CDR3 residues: CASSLVAGEQYF. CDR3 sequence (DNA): TGTGCCAGCAGCTTGGTAGCGGGCGAGCAGTACTTC.

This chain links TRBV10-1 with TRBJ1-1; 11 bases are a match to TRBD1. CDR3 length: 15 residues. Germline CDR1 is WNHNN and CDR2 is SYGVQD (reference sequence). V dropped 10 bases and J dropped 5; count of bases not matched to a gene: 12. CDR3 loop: CANSPRDRGLTEAFF. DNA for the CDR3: TGCGCCAACTCACCCCGGGACAGGGGGTTGACTGAAGCTTTCTTT.

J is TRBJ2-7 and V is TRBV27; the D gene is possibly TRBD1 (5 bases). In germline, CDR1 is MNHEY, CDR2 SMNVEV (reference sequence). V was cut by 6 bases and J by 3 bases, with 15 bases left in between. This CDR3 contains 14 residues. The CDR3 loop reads CASSLNRYFYEQYF. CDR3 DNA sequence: TGTGCCAGCAGCCTAAACAGGTATTTCTACGAGCAGTACTTC.

CDR3 nucleotide sequence: TGTGCCAGTAGTTGGGGTTTTGGGAGCACTGAAGCTTTCTTT. It is translated as CASSWGFGSTEAFF. The chain links TRBV19 to TRBJ1-1; D is undetermined. V lost 5 bases and J lost 4, with 14 bases in between. The CDR3 consists of 14 residues. CDR1 and CDR2 from the germline V gene are LNHDA and SQIVND (reference sequence). The entire variable domain, with the rest obtained from reference TRBV19 and TRBJ1-1, is as follows: DGGITQSPKYLFRKEGQNVTLSCEQNLNHDAMYWYRQDPGQGLRLIYYSQIVNDFQKGDIAEGYSVSREKKESFPLTVTSAQKNPTAFYLCASSWGFGSTEAFFGQGTRLTVV.

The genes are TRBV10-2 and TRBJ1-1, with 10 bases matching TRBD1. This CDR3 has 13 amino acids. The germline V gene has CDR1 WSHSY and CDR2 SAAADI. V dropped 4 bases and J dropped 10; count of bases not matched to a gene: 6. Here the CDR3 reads CASSVDRGRPAFF. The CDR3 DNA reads TGCGCCAGCAGTGTTGACAGGGGGCGACCAGCTTTCTTT.

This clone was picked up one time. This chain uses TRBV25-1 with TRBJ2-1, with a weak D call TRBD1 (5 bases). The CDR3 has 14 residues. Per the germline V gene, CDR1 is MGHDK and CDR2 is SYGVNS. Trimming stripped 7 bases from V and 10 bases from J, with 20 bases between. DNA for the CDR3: TGTGCCAGCACCCAAGCAGACAGCCCCTGGGAGCAGTTCTTC. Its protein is CASTQADSPWEQFF.

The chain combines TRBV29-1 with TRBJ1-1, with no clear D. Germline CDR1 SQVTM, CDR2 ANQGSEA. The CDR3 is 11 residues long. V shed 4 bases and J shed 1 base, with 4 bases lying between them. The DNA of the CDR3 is TGCAGCGTTGTATCGAACACTGAAGCTTTCTTT. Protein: CSVVSNTEAFF.

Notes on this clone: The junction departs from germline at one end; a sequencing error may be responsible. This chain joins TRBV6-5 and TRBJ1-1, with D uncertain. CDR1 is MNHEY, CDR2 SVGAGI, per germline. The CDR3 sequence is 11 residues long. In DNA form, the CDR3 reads TGTGCCAGCAGTCGCAAAGGTTCGACTCTCTTT. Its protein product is CASSRKGSTLF.

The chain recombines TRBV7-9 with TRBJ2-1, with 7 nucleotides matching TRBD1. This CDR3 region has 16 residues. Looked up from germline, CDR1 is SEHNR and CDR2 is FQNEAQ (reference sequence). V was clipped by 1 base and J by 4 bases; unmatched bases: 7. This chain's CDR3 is CASSLVLGQVYNEQFF. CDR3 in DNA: TGTGCCAGCAGCTTAGTACTTGGACAGGTATACAATGAGCAGTTCTTC. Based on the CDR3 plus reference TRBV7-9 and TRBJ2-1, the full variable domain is DTGVSQNPRHKITKRGQNVTFRCDPISEHNRLYWYRQTLGQGPEFLTYFQNEAQLEKSRLLSDRFSAERPKGSFSTLEIQRTEQGDSAMYLCASSLVLGQVYNEQFFGPGTRLTVL.

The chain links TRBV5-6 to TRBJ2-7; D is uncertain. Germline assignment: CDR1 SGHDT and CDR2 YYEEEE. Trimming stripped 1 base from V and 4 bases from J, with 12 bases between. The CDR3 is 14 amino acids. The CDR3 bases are TGTGCCAGCAGCTTGAGTTTAGGAGTTTACGAGCAGTACTTC. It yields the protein CASSLSLGVYEQYF. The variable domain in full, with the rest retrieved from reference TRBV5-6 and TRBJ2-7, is DAGVTQSPTHLIKTRGQQVTLRCSPKSGHDTVSWYQQALGQGPQFIFQYYEEEERQRGNFPDRFSGHQFPNYSSELNVNALLLGDSALYLCASSLSLGVYEQYFGPGTRLTVT.

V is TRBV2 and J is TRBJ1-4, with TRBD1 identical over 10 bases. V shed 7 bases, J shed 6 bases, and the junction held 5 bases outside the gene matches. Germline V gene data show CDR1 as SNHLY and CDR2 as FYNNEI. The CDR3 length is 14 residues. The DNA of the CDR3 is TGTGCCAGCAAGACCGGGACAGGGGATGAAAAACTGTTTTTT. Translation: CASKTGTGDEKLFF.

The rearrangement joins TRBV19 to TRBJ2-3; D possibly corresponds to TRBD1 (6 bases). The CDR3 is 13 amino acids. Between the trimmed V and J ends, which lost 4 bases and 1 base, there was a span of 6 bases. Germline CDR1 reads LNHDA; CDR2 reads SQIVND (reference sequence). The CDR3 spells CASSRTGTDTQYF. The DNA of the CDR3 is TGTGCCAGTAGTAGGACAGGCACAGATACGCAGTATTTT.

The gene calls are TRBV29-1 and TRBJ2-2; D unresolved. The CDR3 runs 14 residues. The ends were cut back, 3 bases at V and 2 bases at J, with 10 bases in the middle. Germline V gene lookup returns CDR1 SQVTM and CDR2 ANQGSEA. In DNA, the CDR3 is TGCAGCGTTGAGGGCCTGCTTAACACCGGGGAGCTGTTTTTT. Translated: CSVEGLLNTGELFF.

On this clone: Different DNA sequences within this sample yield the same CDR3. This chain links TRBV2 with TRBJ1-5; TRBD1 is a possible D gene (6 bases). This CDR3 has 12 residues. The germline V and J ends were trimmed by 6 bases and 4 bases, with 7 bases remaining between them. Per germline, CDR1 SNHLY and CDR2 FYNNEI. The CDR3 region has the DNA TGTGCCAGCAGCACAGGGAATCAGCCCCAGCATTTT. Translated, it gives CASSTGNQPQHF.

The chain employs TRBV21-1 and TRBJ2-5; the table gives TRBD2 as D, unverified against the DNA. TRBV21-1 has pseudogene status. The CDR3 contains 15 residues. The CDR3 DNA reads TGTGCCAGCACGCTACTAGCGGTCCTGAGGGAGACCCAGTACTTC. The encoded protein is CASTLLAVLRETQYF.

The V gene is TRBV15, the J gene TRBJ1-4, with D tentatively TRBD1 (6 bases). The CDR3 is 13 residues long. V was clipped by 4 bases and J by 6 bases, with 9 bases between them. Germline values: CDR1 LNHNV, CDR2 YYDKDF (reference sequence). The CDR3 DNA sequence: TGTGCCACCAGCATTCGGACAGATGAAAAACTGTTTTTT. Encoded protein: CATSIRTDEKLFF.

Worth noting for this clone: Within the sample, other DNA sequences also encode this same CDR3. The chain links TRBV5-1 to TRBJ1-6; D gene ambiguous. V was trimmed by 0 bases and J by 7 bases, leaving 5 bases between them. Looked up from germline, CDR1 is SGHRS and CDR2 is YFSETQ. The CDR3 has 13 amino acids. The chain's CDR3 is CASSLGANSPLHF. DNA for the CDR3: TGCGCCAGCAGCTTGGGGGCGAATTCACCCCTCCACTTT.

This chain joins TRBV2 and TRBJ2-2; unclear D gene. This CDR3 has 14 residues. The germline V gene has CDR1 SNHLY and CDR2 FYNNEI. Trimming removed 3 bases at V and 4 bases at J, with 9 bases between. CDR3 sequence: CASSEKTGTGELFF. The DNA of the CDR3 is TGTGCCAGCAGTGAGAAGACGGGCACCGGGGAGCTGTTTTTT.

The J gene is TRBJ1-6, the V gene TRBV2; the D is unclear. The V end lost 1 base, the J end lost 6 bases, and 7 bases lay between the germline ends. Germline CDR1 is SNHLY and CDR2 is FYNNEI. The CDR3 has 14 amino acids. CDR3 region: CASSEGRLNSPLHF. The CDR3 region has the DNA TGTGCCAGCAGTGAAGGACGACTTAATTCACCCCTCCACTTT.

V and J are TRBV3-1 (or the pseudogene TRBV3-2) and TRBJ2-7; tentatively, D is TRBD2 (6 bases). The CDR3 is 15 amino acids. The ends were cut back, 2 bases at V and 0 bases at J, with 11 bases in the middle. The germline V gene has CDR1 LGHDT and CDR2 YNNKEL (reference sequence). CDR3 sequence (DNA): TGTGCCAGCAGCCAATTCGTGGGGGGCTCCTACGAGCAGTACTTC. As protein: CASSQFVGGSYEQYF.

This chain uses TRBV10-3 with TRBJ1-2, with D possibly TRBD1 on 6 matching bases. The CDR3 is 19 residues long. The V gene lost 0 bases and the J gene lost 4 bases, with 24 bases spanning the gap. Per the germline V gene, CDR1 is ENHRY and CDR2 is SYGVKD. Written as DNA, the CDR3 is TGTGCCATCAGTGAGTCGGGGACATCCTCCCTCGCCCCTTTCTATGGCTACACCTTC. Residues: CAISESGTSSLAPFYGYTF.

The CDR3 is CASSFQTGPNTEAFF. CDR3 sequence (DNA): TGTGCCAGCAGTTTCCAGACAGGACCCAACACTGAAGCTTTCTTT. V and J are TRBV27 and TRBJ1-1; TRBD1 is a possible D gene (6 bases). CDR1 MNHEY and CDR2 SMNVEV come from the germline V gene (reference sequence). The CDR3 extends over 15 amino acids. With 3 bases removed from V and 2 bases from J, the gap between germline ends came to 13 bases.